These 27 T cell receptor beta chains came from one sample sequenced in a study of T cells in Graves' hyperthyroidism and ophthalmopathy. Authors of the study amplified TCR beta CDR3 regions from RNA transcripts. TCR CDR3 underwent first-round RT-PCR with the HTBI primer set. TCRdb itself ran the multiplex PCR reads through MiXCR, one entry per CDR3 protein. Here the sample spans more than 100,000 distinct CDR3 sequences, about 45% being singletons. The sequenced material came from blood. These receptors all stem from a man aged 35-49 years with Graves' hyperthyroidism.

This chain links TRBV7-3 with TRBJ2-1, with 7 nucleotides matching TRBD2. Trimming removed 6 bases from V and 6 bases from J; junction bases left unmatched: 17. The germline V gene encodes CDR1 SGHTA and CDR2 FQGTGA. The CDR3 is 17 residues long. The CDR3 loop reads CASRIDEGGGLANEQFF. For the CDR3, the DNA is TGTGCCAGCAGGATAGATGAGGGCGGGGGACTCGCCAATGAGCAGTTCTTC.

The chain couples TRBV25-1 to TRBJ2-1; 11 bases map to TRBD2. The length of the CDR3 is 15 residues. With 0 bases clipped from V and 8 bases from J, the junction kept 3 bases outside the gene matches. CDR1 MGHDK and CDR2 SYGVNS come from the germline V gene. The CDR3 nucleotides are TGTGCCAGCAGTGAATATCTAGCGGGGGGAGATGAGCAGTTCTTC. It is translated as CASSEYLAGGDEQFF.

The gene calls are TRBV14 and TRBJ2-3; D could derive from TRBD1 or TRBD2 (5 bases each). The V and J ends lost 0 bases and 6 bases respectively, with 28 bases between them. The CDR3 runs 20 residues. CDR1 and CDR2 from the germline V gene are SGHDN and FVKESK. The CDR3 nucleotides read TGTGCCAGCAGCCAAGAATTGATAGGGACGGTACCCGCTCGGGTGGATACGCAGTATTTT. This translates into CASSQELIGTVPARVDTQYF.

The chain has TRBV7-8 and TRBJ2-6; D is undetermined. This CDR3 is 13 amino acids long. V shed 7 bases and J shed 5 bases, with 9 bases lying between them. Germline CDR1 and CDR2: SGHVS and FQNEAQ. The CDR3: CASTPTRANVLTF. The CDR3, as DNA: TGTGCCAGCACCCCCACCCGGGCCAACGTCCTGACTTTC.

This clonotype has at least ten counts. The V gene is TRBV7-3, the J gene TRBJ2-5; possible D gene TRBD2, 6 bases. The CDR3 totals 13 residues. Germline values: CDR1 SGHTA, CDR2 FQGTGA. V lost 6 bases and J 1 base, leaving 9 bases between the germline ends. The CDR3 sequence: CASREAGQETQYF. The CDR3 nucleotides are TGTGCCAGCAGAGAAGCGGGCCAAGAGACCCAGTACTTC. Using reference TRBV7-3 and TRBJ2-5 for the parts outside the CDR3, the full variable domain is GAGVSQTPSNKVTEKGKYVELRCDPISGHTALYWYRQSLGQGPEFLIYFQGTGAADDSGLPNDRFFAVRPEGSVSTLKIQRTERGDSAVYLCASREAGQETQYFGPGTRLLVL.

The table lists this clonotype with many counts. The chain recombines TRBV19 with TRBJ1-5; D unclear. CDR1 is LNHDA and CDR2 is SQIVND in the germline V gene (reference sequence). V gave up 2 bases and J gave up 6 bases, with 11 bases separating them. CDR3 length equals 14 residues. The CDR3 spells CASSINTVSQPQHF. The CDR3 DNA follows: TGTGCCAGTAGTATAAACACGGTGAGTCAGCCCCAGCATTTT.

In this sample, this clonotype turned up many times. V and J are TRBV5-1 and TRBJ2-7, with D tentatively TRBD2 (6 bases). V shed 7 bases and J shed 4 bases, with 15 bases lying between them. CDR3 length: 13 residues. In germline, CDR1 is SGHRS, CDR2 YFSETQ. CDR3 nucleotide sequence: TGCGCCAGCCGGACAACCGCGGGGTACGAGCAGTACTTC. It translates to CASRTTAGYEQYF.

This clonotype was seen ten or more times. This chain connects TRBV20-1 to TRBJ1-1, with 7 bases fitting TRBD1. The CDR3 loop spans 14 amino acids. CDR1 and CDR2 from the germline V gene are DFQATT and SNEGSKA (reference sequence). V lost 5 bases to trimming and J lost 6 bases; unmatched junction nucleotides: 12. The CDR3, as DNA: TGCAGTGCTTCGAGGGGGCGCATTACCCCTGAAGCTTTCTTT. Its protein is CSASRGRITPEAFF.

This clonotype was found many times. The rearrangement links TRBV9 to TRBJ1-2; D is possibly TRBD1 (5 bases). This CDR3 contains 13 residues. Germline lookup yields CDR1 SGDLS and CDR2 YYNGEE. V lost 4 bases and J lost 0, with 7 bases in between. The CDR3 loop is CASSRDANYGYTF. The DNA for the CDR3 is TGTGCCAGCAGCCGGGACGCTAACTATGGCTACACCTTC.

There are a few counts of this clonotype. The V gene is TRBV27, the J gene TRBJ2-2; D unresolved. The V gene lost 6 bases and the J gene lost 3 bases, with 5 bases spanning the gap. The germline V gene has CDR1 MNHEY and CDR2 SMNVEV (reference sequence). CDR3 size: 12 residues. Written as DNA, the CDR3 is TGTGCCAGCAGGAGACACACCGGGGAGCTGTTTTTT. Its protein is CASRRHTGELFF.

Many counts were recorded for this clonotype. The DNA of the CDR3 is TGTGCCAGCAGTTCGAAGGTTCGGGTCGGCTACACCTTC. Translation gives CASSSKVRVGYTF. The V and J genes are TRBV6-5 and TRBJ1-2; D is undetermined. The V end lost 4 bases, the J end lost 8 bases, and 14 bases lay between the germline ends. This CDR3 contains 13 residues. Germline V CDR1 and CDR2: MNHEY, SVGAGI.

The sample holds many counts of this clonotype. V gene TRBV7-6 combines with J gene TRBJ1-1, with D hard to call. V lost 1 base, J lost 1 base, and 7 bases lay in between. Germline assignment: CDR1 SGHVS and CDR2 FNYEAQ. This CDR3 has 14 residues. CDR3: CASSLDLANTEAFF. As DNA, the CDR3 is TGTGCCAGCAGCTTAGATTTGGCGAACACTGAAGCTTTCTTT.

This clonotype came up many times. J is TRBJ2-5 and V is TRBV20-1; 9 bases match TRBD2. The V gene's germline CDR1 is DFQATT and CDR2 SNEGSKA (reference sequence). V dropped 1 base and J dropped 5; count of bases not matched to a gene: 17. This CDR3 contains 18 residues. Written as DNA, the CDR3 is TGCAGTGCTAGAGCTTCTTTAGGGGCTAGCGGGATGTCGGAGACCCAGTACTTC. Its protein product is CSARASLGASGMSETQYF.

On this clonotype: A read error is possible here, since a much larger clone lies one base away. This chain connects TRBV4-1 to TRBJ2-3; D unclear. This CDR3 region has 15 residues. The V gene's germline CDR1 is MGHRA and CDR2 YSYEKL. The CDR3 here is CASNQETVGTDTQYF. The CDR3 DNA sequence: TGCGCCAGCAACCAAGAAACAGTAGGCACAGATACGCAGTATTTT.

The V gene is TRBV29-1, the J gene TRBJ1-2; 8 bases align to TRBD1. The J segment lost 4 bases and the V segment lost 7 bases, leaving 14 bases of the junction unmatched. The CDR3 totals 15 residues. In germline, CDR1 is SQVTM, CDR2 ANQGSEA. CDR3: CSAKRQGARFYGYTF. DNA of the CDR3: TGCAGCGCTAAGAGGCAGGGGGCGCGCTTCTATGGCTACACCTTC.

This sequence joins TRBV14 and TRBJ2-7; no definite D call. Germline assignment: CDR1 SGHDN and CDR2 FVKESK. The CDR3 loop spans 13 amino acids. Trimming stripped 6 bases from V and 5 bases from J, with 14 bases between. The CDR3 sequence is CASRPRVRDEQYF. The DNA of the CDR3 is TGTGCCAGCAGGCCAAGGGTCCGCGACGAGCAGTACTTC.

The chain recombines TRBV20-1 with TRBJ2-7, with 9 bases matching TRBD2. V dropped 3 bases and J dropped 7; count of bases not matched to a gene: 13. Germline loops: CDR1 DFQATT, CDR2 SNEGSKA (reference sequence). This CDR3 region has 15 residues. DNA for the CDR3: TGCAGTGCTAGGGGGGTTAGCGGGGGCCTCGGGGAGCAGTACTTC. Protein sequence: CSARGVSGGLGEQYF.

Details on this clonotype: One base away lies a much larger clone, so this may be a sequencing read error. The chain has TRBV7-2 and TRBJ2-1, with D perhaps TRBD2 (6 bases). V lost 5 bases and J lost 7, with 30 bases in between. In germline, CDR1 is SGHTA, CDR2 FQGNSA. The length of the CDR3 is 19 residues. CDR3 bases: TGTGCCAGCAGCCCATTGACCGGCAGGGTGATGGGACTGGGGAATGAGCAGTTCTTC. Amino acids: CASSPLTGRVMGLGNEQFF.

This clonotype showed up many times. The V and J genes are TRBV11-2 and TRBJ1-2, with D possibly matching TRBD1 (6 bases). Trimming shortened V by 0 bases and J by 5 bases, and 13 bases separated the two germline ends. Germline loops: CDR1 SGHAT, CDR2 FQNNGV. The CDR3 loop spans 15 amino acids. CDR3 sequence: CASSLEGASLYGYTF. The CDR3, as DNA: TGTGCCAGCAGCTTAGAGGGGGCGAGCTTGTATGGCTACACCTTC.

This clonotype was seen ten or more times. CDR3 DNA sequence: TGTGCCAGCAGCCCCGTAGCGGGGGAGGAGACCCAGTACTTC. Protein product: CASSPVAGEETQYF. The V gene is TRBV9, the J gene TRBJ2-5, with TRBD2 matching 9 bases. The germline V gene encodes CDR1 SGDLS and CDR2 YYNGEE. CDR3 length equals 14 residues. V dropped 4 bases and J dropped 5; count of bases not matched to a gene: 6.

To note about this clonotype: This CDR3 is missing its conserved last phenylalanine or tryptophan, likely due to a read error. The chain couples TRBV7-2 to TRBJ2-4; 16 positions agree with TRBD2. The length of the CDR3 is 19 residues. Germline loops: CDR1 SGHTA, CDR2 FQGNSA. V was pared by 4 bases and J by 5 bases, with 11 bases of the junction left unmatched. In DNA, the CDR3 is TGTGCCAGCAGCTCAATTGGGACTAGCGGGGGGGGGACCCAAAACATTCAGTACTGC. Its protein product is CASSSIGTSGGGTQNIQYC.

Many counts were recorded for this clonotype. CDR3 protein: CASSLGGTIYF. CDR3 DNA: TGTGCCAGCAGCTTGGGAGGGACCATATATTTT. J is TRBJ1-3 and V is TRBV7-9; D remains unclear. This CDR3 spans 11 amino acids. V shed 3 bases and J shed 10 bases, with 7 bases lying between them. Germline lookup yields CDR1 SEHNR and CDR2 FQNEAQ (reference sequence). The whole variable domain, remainder taken from reference TRBV7-9 and TRBJ1-3, is DTGVSQNPRHKITKRGQNVTFRCDPISEHNRLYWYRQTLGQGPEFLTYFQNEAQLEKSRLLSDRFSAERPKGSFSTLEIQRTEQGDSAMYLCASSLGGTIYFGEGSWLTVV.

With respect to this clonotype: Given a much more abundant clone one base away, this may be a read error. The rearrangement uses TRBV6-5 and TRBJ1-1; 7 bases fit TRBD1. The germline V gene has CDR1 MNHEY and CDR2 SVGAGI. The CDR3 has 11 amino acids. The CDR3 nucleotides read TGTGCCGGCAGTTTAGGGGGCAAAGCTTTCTTT. This codes for CAGSLGGKAFF.

This clonotype has at least ten counts. The CDR3 DNA reads TGTGCCAGCAGCCAAGCAGGGAAAGTCCAGGCTTTCTTT. Its protein is CASSQAGKVQAFF. V is TRBV14 and J is TRBJ1-1, with D possibly being TRBD1 (5 bases). Germline V gene sequence: CDR1 SGHDN, CDR2 FVKESK. Trimming took 1 base from V and 11 from J, leaving 14 bases between them. This CDR3 has 13 residues. Supplemented by reference TRBV14 and TRBJ1-1, the full variable domain reads EAGVTQFPSHSVIEKGQTVTLRCDPISGHDNLYWYRRVMGKEIKFLLHFVKESKQDESGMPNNRFLAERTGGTYSTLKVQPAELEDSGVYFCASSQAGKVQAFFGQGTRLTVV.

The chain carries TRBV5-4 and TRBJ1-2, with D uncertain. The V gene's germline CDR1 is SGHNT and CDR2 YYREEE (reference sequence). This CDR3 has 13 residues. V lost 0 bases and J lost 4, with 7 bases in between. CDR3 in amino acids: CASSLAGIYGYTF. The CDR3 DNA follows: TGTGCCAGCAGCTTGGCTGGGATCTATGGCTACACCTTC.

This clonotype has at least ten counts. The CDR3 reads CASSQDRDGANVLTF. For the CDR3, the DNA is TGTGCCAGCAGCCAAGACAGGGATGGGGCCAACGTCCTGACTTTC. The V and J genes are TRBV4-2 and TRBJ2-6, with D possibly TRBD1 on 5 matching bases. This CDR3 comprises 15 residues. Germline-derived CDR1 and CDR2 are LGHNA and YNFKEQ. Deletions cut 0 bases from V and 3 bases from J, with 6 bases between.

This clonotype was detected ten times or more. The CDR3 loop reads CASSSPQGTNYGYTF. The CDR3 DNA is TGTGCCAGCAGCTCCCCCCAGGGTACTAACTATGGCTACACCTTC. The chain is built from TRBV7-9 and TRBJ1-2, with D possibly TRBD1 on 5 matching bases. There are 15 residues in the CDR3. The germline V gene has CDR1 SEHNR and CDR2 FQNEAQ (reference sequence). The ends were cut back, 4 bases at V and 0 bases at J, with 12 bases in the middle.